These 32 T cell receptor beta chains came from one sample sequenced in a study of T cells in Graves' hyperthyroidism and ophthalmopathy. TCR beta CDR3 sequences were amplified from RNA transcripts. First-round RT-PCR with HTBI primers amplified the TCR CDR3 region. MiXCR, run by TCRdb on the multiplex PCR reads, gives a single entry per CDR3 protein. The sample lists around 440,000 distinct CDR3 sequences; approximately 14% were seen once. The sequencing input was blood. These receptors came from a woman aged 18-35 years with Graves' hyperthyroidism.

The V and J genes are TRBV20-1 and TRBJ1-5, with 7 bases fitting TRBD1. V lost 4 bases, J lost 5 bases, and 5 bases stayed unmatched. CDR1 is DFQATT and CDR2 is SNEGSKA in the germline V gene (reference sequence). The CDR3 contains 13 residues. DNA of the CDR3: TGCAGTGCTACACAGGGGATTCATCAGCCCCAGCATTTT. Amino acids: CSATQGIHQPQHF.

This clonotype appeared once. This clone may be a read error of a much larger clone one base away. The genes are TRBV6-1 and TRBJ1-1; weak D call: TRBD1 (5 bases). This CDR3 is built from 15 residues. V was clipped by 7 bases and J by 5 bases, with 20 bases between them. Germline CDR1 reads MNHNS; CDR2 reads SASEGT. The CDR3 DNA sequence: TGTGCCAGCACCGTAACCCAAGGGGTTGGAACTGAAGCTTTCTTT. Amino acids: CASTVTQGVGTEAFF.

This clonotype has at least ten counts. The V gene is TRBV11-2, the J gene TRBJ2-7; 7 bases map to TRBD1. Trimming removed 8 bases from V and 0 bases from J; junction bases left unmatched: 4. The CDR3 spans 13 residues. Germline V lookup: CDR1 SGHAT, CDR2 FQNNGV. The CDR3 sequence is CASRTGSSYEQYF. The CDR3, as DNA: TGTGCCAGCCGGACAGGTAGCTCCTACGAGCAGTACTTC.

This chain connects TRBV19 to TRBJ1-1; D possibly corresponds to TRBD1 (6 bases). The CDR3 spans 15 residues. Germline V gene sequence: CDR1 LNHDA, CDR2 SQIVND (reference sequence). Trimming removed 7 bases at V and 2 bases at J, with 17 bases between. CDR3: CASTNLGTPNTEAFF. In nucleotides, the CDR3 is TGTGCCAGTACCAACCTCGGGACACCCAACACTGAAGCTTTCTTT.

This clonotype came up many times. This chain links TRBV11-2 with TRBJ1-2; 7 nucleotides match TRBD1. The CDR3 has 15 amino acids. With V trimmed by 4 bases and J by 4 bases, 9 bases remained unmatched. Germline V gene lookup returns CDR1 SGHAT and CDR2 FQNNGV. The CDR3 region has the DNA TGTGCCAGCAGCTCTACCGGGACAGACTTCTATGGCTACACCTTC. This encodes CASSSTGTDFYGYTF. Full variable domain (rest looked up from reference TRBV11-2 and TRBJ1-2): EAGVAQSPRYKIIEKRQSVAFWCNPISGHATLYWYQQILGQGPKLLIQFQNNGVVDDSQLPKDRFSAERLKGVDSTLKIQPAKLEDSAVYLCASSSTGTDFYGYTFGSGTRLTVV.

In this sample, this clonotype turned up many times. The chain is built from TRBV12-3 or TRBV12-4 and TRBJ2-2; 10 positions match TRBD2. This CDR3 has 14 residues. The J segment lost 6 bases and the V segment lost 6 bases, leaving 4 bases of the junction unmatched. The CDR3 loop is CASSTGTSAGELFF. CDR3 coding DNA: TGTGCCAGCAGCACCGGGACTAGCGCCGGGGAGCTGTTTTTT.

This clonotype came up many times. This chain connects TRBV2 to TRBJ2-7; no clear D. The CDR3 is made up of 15 amino acids. Germline V gene sequence: CDR1 SNHLY, CDR2 FYNNEI. Between the trimmed V and J ends, which lost 2 bases and 0 bases, there was a span of 11 bases. The CDR3 DNA is TGTGCCAGCAGTGAATCGTTCTTCACCTCCTACGAGCAGTACTTC. Translating it yields CASSESFFTSYEQYF.

J is TRBJ2-1 and V is TRBV10-3, with D perhaps TRBD1 or TRBD2 (5 bases each). Between the trimmed V and J ends, which lost 3 bases and 9 bases, there was a span of 15 bases. This CDR3 has 14 amino acids. Germline CDR1 reads ENHRY; CDR2 reads SYGVKD. CDR3 sequence: CAISEVTGPGEQFF. In nucleotides, the CDR3 is TGTGCCATCAGTGAAGTAACGGGGCCCGGTGAGCAGTTCTTC.

Note on this clonotype: This clone may be a read error of a much larger clone one base away. The V call is TRBV5-1, the J call TRBJ1-3; D remains ambiguous. The length of the CDR3 is 14 residues. Germline-derived CDR1 and CDR2 are SGHRS and YFSETQ. The CDR3 sequence: CAGRMVFSGNTIYF. Written as DNA, the CDR3 is TGTGCCGGCAGAATGGTTTTCTCTGGAAACACCATATATTTT. The variable domain in full, with the rest retrieved from reference TRBV5-1 and TRBJ1-3, is KAGVTQTPRYLIKTRGQQVTLSCSPISGHRSVSWYQQTPGQGLQFLFEYFSETQRNKGNFPGRFSGRQFSNSRSEMNVSTLELGDSALYLCAGRMVFSGNTIYFGEGSWLTVV.

This chain uses TRBV2 with TRBJ2-1; 8 bases agree with TRBD2. Germline CDR1 is SNHLY and CDR2 is FYNNEI. The CDR3 has 14 residues. V dropped 11 bases and J dropped 6; count of bases not matched to a gene: 12. In DNA, the CDR3 is TGTGCCGCGGGGGGCGGGCCCAGGTTCAATGAGCAGTTCTTC. Residues: CAAGGGPRFNEQFF.

This clonotype was detected ten times or more. The chain combines TRBV20-1 with TRBJ2-7; 8 nucleotides agree with TRBD2. CDR3 length equals 16 residues. Per germline, CDR1 DFQATT and CDR2 SNEGSKA (reference sequence). V dropped 4 bases and J dropped 0; count of bases not matched to a gene: 11. The CDR3 is CSATHLLAGLSYEQYF. DNA of the CDR3: TGCAGTGCTACTCACCTCCTAGCGGGTCTCTCCTACGAGCAGTACTTC.

In DNA form, the CDR3 reads TGCGCCAGCAGCACCACGGACGGCACAGATACGCAGTATTTT. It translates to CASSTTDGTDTQYF. This chain connects TRBV4-3 to TRBJ2-3; no clear D gene. Looked up from germline, CDR1 is LGHNA and CDR2 is YSLEER. This CDR3 has 14 amino acids. The V and J ends lost 5 bases and 1 base respectively, with 10 bases between them.

On this clonotype itself: The CDR3 does not close with the conserved phenylalanine or tryptophan, likely indicating a read error. The gene calls are TRBV11-2 and TRBJ1-2; D remains ambiguous. Germline CDR1 SGHAT, CDR2 FQNNGV. CDR3 length: 13 amino acids. The V gene lost 9 bases and the J gene lost 1 base, with 12 bases spanning the gap. CDR3 region: CASSIEINYGYTS. As DNA, the CDR3 is TGTGCCAGTAGTATAGAGATTAACTATGGCTACACCTCC.

The J gene is TRBJ1-3, the V gene TRBV10-3; D unresolved. Germline V CDR1 and CDR2: ENHRY, SYGVKD. V lost 5 bases and J lost 0, with 8 bases in between. CDR3 length equals 14 residues. The DNA for the CDR3 is TGTGCCATCAGTTCACAGAGCTCTGGAAACACCATATATTTT. Translation gives CAISSQSSGNTIYF.

This clonotype appeared many times. This rearrangement joins TRBV11-2 to TRBJ2-5, with TRBD1 matching over 9 bases. V lost 2 bases and J lost 13; bases outside the gene matches: 8. The germline CDR1 and CDR2 sequences are SGHAT and FQNNGV. The CDR3 totals 13 residues. Written as DNA, the CDR3 is TGTGCCAGCAGCTTATCAAACAGGGGGCTGAGGTACTTC. It is translated as CASSLSNRGLRYF.

The CDR3 spells CASSQERAGIGQPQHF. CDR3 coding DNA: TGTGCCAGCAGCCAAGAAAGGGCAGGGATAGGACAGCCCCAGCATTTT. V usage is TRBV4-2 and J usage is TRBJ1-5, with D perhaps matching TRBD1 (5 bases). From germline, CDR1 is LGHNA and CDR2 YNFKEQ. V shed 0 bases and J shed 7 bases, with 16 bases lying between them. The CDR3 sequence is 16 residues long.

The table lists this clonotype with a few counts. This rearrangement joins TRBV7-2 to TRBJ1-2; D remains unclear. The V end was cut by 1 base, the J end by 4 bases, with 10 bases between. The CDR3 is 14 amino acids. Looked up from germline, CDR1 is SGHTA and CDR2 is FQGNSA. CDR3 residues: CASSLDGEIYGYTF. In DNA form, the CDR3 reads TGTGCCAGCAGCTTAGACGGGGAAATCTATGGCTACACCTTC.

This chain uses TRBV5-1 with TRBJ2-7; a weak D match, TRBD1 (6 bases). Germline V gives CDR1 SGHRS, CDR2 YFSETQ. Trimming took 4 bases from V and 6 from J, leaving 20 bases between them. This CDR3 is built from 15 residues. CDR3 in amino acids: CASSIKQGATAEQYF. CDR3 DNA: TGCGCCAGCAGCATTAAACAGGGTGCAACGGCCGAGCAGTACTTC.

This chain links TRBV6-6 with TRBJ1-1; possibly TRBD1 for D (5 bases). V was shortened by 2 bases and J by 11 bases, with 21 bases between the two germline ends. Germline CDR1 MNHNY, CDR2 SVGAGI (reference sequence). This CDR3 contains 15 residues. DNA of the CDR3: TGTGCCAGCAGTTACGGGGGTGCTTTCGTGACAAACGCTTTCTTT. It yields the protein CASSYGGAFVTNAFF.

The rearrangement links TRBV5-4 to TRBJ2-1; D might be TRBD1 or TRBD2, each matching 6 bases. The CDR3 extends over 16 amino acids. Trimming stripped 4 bases from V and 1 base from J, with 15 bases between. Per the germline V gene, CDR1 is SGHNT and CDR2 is YYREEE (reference sequence). CDR3 sequence (DNA): TGTGCCAGCAGCCAGCAAGGGGGGCCTTCCTACAATGAGCAGTTCTTC. Amino acids: CASSQQGGPSYNEQFF.

This clonotype has ten or more counts. V usage is TRBV20-1 and J usage is TRBJ2-3; D possibly corresponds to TRBD2 (7 bases). The CDR3 sequence is 15 residues long. Germline V gene sequence: CDR1 DFQATT, CDR2 SNEGSKA (reference sequence). Trimming stripped 3 bases from V and 0 bases from J, with 13 bases between. The CDR3 nucleotides read TGCAGTGCTAGTAACGCGGGGGCCAGCACAGATACGCAGTATTTT. Residues: CSASNAGASTDTQYF.

This clonotype was found a few times. This chain connects TRBV6-2 or TRBV6-3 to TRBJ2-3; D might be TRBD1 (6 bases). Germline V gene sequence: CDR1 MNHEY, CDR2 SVGEGT. The CDR3 is 13 amino acids. Trimming stripped 4 bases from V and 2 bases from J, with 7 bases between. The CDR3 is CASSWTDTDTQYF. CDR3 DNA: TGTGCCAGCAGTTGGACAGACACAGATACGCAGTATTTT.

This clonotype was observed many times. The V and J genes are TRBV20-1 and TRBJ1-1, with TRBD1 matching over 7 bases. Losses at the gene ends were 2 bases for V and 4 bases for J; bases not matched to a gene: 10. The CDR3 has 15 amino acids. Germline CDR1 is DFQATT and CDR2 is SNEGSKA (reference sequence). The chain's CDR3 is CSARSSTGRGTEAFF. CDR3 sequence (DNA): TGCAGTGCTAGATCTTCGACAGGGAGAGGCACTGAAGCTTTCTTT.

This clonotype was detected many times. As DNA, the CDR3 is TGTGCCAGCAGCGTTGCTCCCAATGAGCAGTTCTTC. The encoded protein is CASSVAPNEQFF. This chain links TRBV7-9 with TRBJ2-1; no definite D call. Germline V gene sequence: CDR1 SEHNR, CDR2 FQNEAQ (reference sequence). V lost 5 bases to trimming and J lost 6 bases, with 8 bases between them. The CDR3 has 12 amino acids.

This clonotype has just a few counts. CDR3 loop: CSVERIGTSGRDSTDTQYF. The CDR3 DNA reads as TGCAGCGTTGAACGGATCGGGACTAGCGGGAGGGATAGCACAGATACGCAGTATTTT. V gene TRBV29-1 combines with J gene TRBJ2-3; 16 bases fit TRBD2. Germline assignment: CDR1 SQVTM and CDR2 ANQGSEA. The CDR3 is 19 residues long. V trimming: 2 bases; J trimming: 0 bases; junction bases outside the gene matches: 8.

This clonotype came up many times. V usage is TRBV12-3 or TRBV12-4 and J usage is TRBJ2-1; D ambiguous. The CDR3 is made up of 14 amino acids. Trimming took off 1 base at V and 6 bases at J, with 10 bases between the two ends. The CDR3 coding sequence is TGTGCCAGCAGTTTAGATCGGCTGAGCAATGAGCAGTTCTTC. Encoded protein: CASSLDRLSNEQFF.

This clonotype was found many times. The rearrangement joins TRBV7-6 to TRBJ2-2; TRBD1 might be the D (5 bases). V was cut by 6 bases and J by 6 bases, with 20 bases left in between. The CDR3 spans 16 residues. Germline V gene sequence: CDR1 SGHVS, CDR2 FNYEAQ. The CDR3 nucleotides read TGTGCCAGCAGTTCTCTAAGGGGCAGGCGGCCCGGGGAGCTGTTTTTT. Protein: CASSSLRGRRPGELFF.

This clonotype was counted ten times or more. This chain uses TRBV6-1 with TRBJ2-3; 8 bases align to TRBD1. Germline-derived CDR1 and CDR2 are MNHNS and SASEGT. The CDR3 spans 16 residues. Trimming cost V 2 bases and J 0 bases; bases outside gene matches: 4. DNA for the CDR3: TGTGCCAGCAGTGAAAGGCGGACAGGGAGCACAGATACGCAGTATTTT. Translating it yields CASSERRTGSTDTQYF.

This clonotype was counted ten times or more. The chain employs TRBV20-1 and TRBJ2-5; D assignment may be TRBD1 or TRBD2 (5 bases each). CDR1 and CDR2 (germline): DFQATT, SNEGSKA (reference sequence). Between the trimmed V and J ends, which lost 0 bases and 3 bases, there was a span of 20 bases. The CDR3 runs 17 residues. CDR3 sequence reads: CSARDRGLGQGKETQYF. For the CDR3, the DNA is TGCAGTGCTAGAGATCGGGGCCTCGGGCAGGGAAAAGAGACCCAGTACTTC.

This chain links TRBV7-9 with TRBJ1-1; D may be TRBD1 (6 bases). The CDR3 extends over 16 amino acids. Germline CDR1 reads SEHNR; CDR2 reads FQNEAQ (reference sequence). V was shortened by 1 base and J by 1 base, with 13 bases between the two germline ends. The DNA for the CDR3 is TGTGCCAGCAGCTTAGTGCGGGGGCGGGAGAACACTGAAGCTTTCTTT. Its translation: CASSLVRGRENTEAFF.

This clonotype appeared many times. The chain carries TRBV20-1 and TRBJ1-1, with D maybe TRBD1 (5 bases). Germline V CDR1 and CDR2: DFQATT, SNEGSKA (reference sequence). Trimming left V 6 bases short and J 1 base short, with 18 bases between. This CDR3 is built from 15 residues. The CDR3 DNA is TGCAGTGCCCCAGACCCCGGGACGGCGAACACTGAAGCTTTCTTT. Protein sequence: CSAPDPGTANTEAFF.

Ten or more counts support this clonotype. CDR3 DNA sequence: TGTGCCAGCAGCTTAGGCCCGAATAATTCACCCCTCCACTTT. Its protein product is CASSLGPNNSPLHF. V gene TRBV11-2 combines with J gene TRBJ1-6, with unresolved D. Germline CDR1 SGHAT, CDR2 FQNNGV. The V end lost 1 base, the J end lost 5 bases, and 6 bases lay between the germline ends. The CDR3 extends over 14 amino acids.